These T cell receptor beta chains were read from a single sample in a study of cytomegalovirus exposure and HLA in healthy donors. Assay: immunoSEQ multiplex PCR; the TCRdb copy retains only in-frame clones and omits some. The sample records approximately 120,000 clones, 76% being singletons. Sequenced input: PBMCs. The receptors shown here come from a woman aged 45-60 years in good health and CMV-seropositive. Each CDR3 is given with its conserved first and last residue. Each record gives: clone size, V gene, J gene, D gene, CDR3 DNA, CDR3 protein. A D gene is named only where the DNA matches it firmly. Not all rows give a size; the values are once, few, many and, for expanded clones, a class.

-,TRBV27,TRBJ2-3,-,TGTGCCAGCAGTTTAGAGCGGACCAGCACAGATACGCAGTATTTT,CASSLERTSTDTQYF
once,TRBV28,TRBJ2-1,TRBD2,TGTGCCAGCAGGGCCGGGGGGGCTAGCTCCTACAATGAGCAGTTCTTC,CASRAGGASSYNEQFF
-,TRBV27,TRBJ1-5,-,TGTGCCAGCAGCGATGCGGGGATCAATCAGCCCCAGCATTTT,CASSDAGINQPQHF
-,TRBV11-2,TRBJ1-3,-,TGTGCCAGCAGCCCGAGCTCTGGAAACACCATATATTTT,CASSPSSGNTIYF
-,TRBV5-6,TRBJ2-7,TRBD2,TGTGCCAGCAGCTTGGAAGCGGGAGAGGAGTACGAGCAGTACTTC,CASSLEAGEEYEQYF
few,TRBV25-1,TRBJ2-7,-,TGTGCCAGCAGTTTAGTTTCCTACGAGCAGTACTTC,CASSLVSYEQYF
-,TRBV9,TRBJ2-5,TRBD2,TGTGCCAGCAGCGCGGGGGGGACCCTAGAGACCCAGTACTTC,CASSAGGTLETQYF
-,TRBV6-6,TRBJ2-6,-,TGTGCCAGCAGGGACAGCTCTGGGGCCAACGTCCTGACTTTC,CASRDSSGANVLTF
-,TRBV11-2,TRBJ1-4,-,TGTGCCAGCCAACAGGGAGCTAATGAAAAACTGTTTTTT,CASQQGANEKLFF
few,TRBV19,TRBJ2-1,TRBD2,TGTGCCAGTCAAGTAGGGACTAGCTTTTCCAATGAGCAGTTCTTC,CASQVGTSFSNEQFF
-,TRBV2,TRBJ2-1,-,TGTGCCAGCAGTGAAGCCAGGAGGGGTGAGCAGTTCTTC,CASSEARRGEQFF
-,TRBV15,TRBJ2-7,-,TGTGCCACCAGCAGGGACAGATCCTACGAGCAGTACTTC,CATSRDRSYEQYF
-,TRBV19,TRBJ2-2,-,TGTGCCAGTAGTGACTGGGAGGGCAGGGGCCCCGGGGAGCTGTTTTTT,CASSDWEGRGPGELFF
-,TRBV4-1,TRBJ2-1,-,TGCGCCAGCAGCCAAGAAAGGACTTCCAATGAGCAGTTCTTC,CASSQERTSNEQFF
-,TRBV27,TRBJ2-7,TRBD2,TGTGCCAGCAGTTTAGCGGGAGGGCCCTACGAGCAGTACTTC,CASSLAGGPYEQYF
few,TRBV11-2,TRBJ2-5,-,TGTGCCAGCAGCCCGTCGGGAAACCAGTACTTC,CASSPSGNQYF
-,TRBV6-6,TRBJ2-1,TRBD1,TGTGCCAGCAGAACGATTAGACAGGGAAGTGGCAATGAGCAGTTCTTC,CASRTIRQGSGNEQFF
-,TRBV29-1,TRBJ2-5,TRBD2,TGCACCCTAGACAAGCGGGGGACCCAGTACTTC,CTLDKRGTQYF
-,TRBV19,TRBJ1-3,-,TGTGCCAGTAGTACCGGACAGAGCTCTGGAAACACCATATATTTT,CASSTGQSSGNTIYF
-,TRBV13,TRBJ1-4,-,TGTGCCAGCAGCTTGGGGTGGAGGGAAGGCGCTAATGAAAAACTGTTTTTT,CASSLGWREGANEKLFF
-,TRBV19,TRBJ1-4,-,TGTGCCAGTAGTAAGTCTACTTCGTTGGAGTATCTGTTTTTT,CASSKSTSLEYLFF
-,TRBV2,TRBJ1-2,-,TGTGCCAGGGGGCTCTATGGCTACACCTTC,CARGLYGYTF
-,TRBV5-4,TRBJ2-3,-,TGTGCCAGCAGCTTTCTTAGTGGTACAGATACGCAGTATTTT,CASSFLSGTDTQYF
-,TRBV7-9,TRBJ1-1,-,TGTTCCAGCAGCCCCGGGGGGTCCTCCACTGAAGCTTTCTTT,CSSSPGGSSTEAFF
-,TRBV10-3,TRBJ2-1,-,TGTGCCATCAGTGACCGGGAGAATGAGCAGTTCTTC,CAISDRENEQFF
-,TRBV10-3,TRBJ2-5,TRBD2,TGTGCCATTAAACCGAGCGGGGAAGAGACCCAGTACTTC,CAIKPSGEETQYF
-,TRBV4-2,TRBJ1-4,-,TGTGCCAGCAGTCTAGTCCAGGGGAATGAAAAACTGTTTTTT,CASSLVQGNEKLFF
-,TRBV18,TRBJ2-1,-,TGTGCCAGCTCCCCCCCCGAGATTAATGAGCAGTTCTTC,CASSPPEINEQFF
once,TRBV15,TRBJ2-1,-,TGTGCCACCAGCAGAGAGCGGGGCCGCTACAATGAGCAGTTCTTC,CATSRERGRYNEQFF